This T cell receptor (beta chain) was obtained from a study of CD8+ T cells in alopecia areata. The overall study: Tofacitinib exposure lasted 6 to 18 months, followed by 6 months off drug.

Extracted RNA was reverse transcribed into cDNA, the sequencing template. The protocol was immunoSEQ multiplex PCR, while the TCRdb copy is restricted to in-frame clones and leaves out a portion. In the table there are under 200,000 clones, about three fifths of which are singletons. The CDR3 is made up of 15 amino acids. V shed 6 bases and J shed 7 bases, with 16 bases lying between them. Germline CDR1 and CDR2: MNHEY and SMNVEV (reference sequence). The treatment: oral pan-JAK inhibitor, 5-10 mg twice daily. Sorted out of PBMCs were CD4+ T cells and CD8+ T cells. General study results and limits: Lesional scalp exceeded normal scalp in clonality, especially in alopecia totalis/universalis. A great number of expanded lesional clones endured in scalp and blood during tofacitinib.

Points on this clone: The antigen is unknown.

V is TRBV27 and J is TRBJ1-6, with TRBD1 as a possible D gene (6 bases). This receptor was taken from a human donor with alopecia areata. The source material was CD4+ T cells sorted from blood, sampled at week 4, from a patient treated with tofacitinib. The CDR3 DNA follows: TGTGCCAGCAGCGGACCGGGGGCGCAAAATTCACCCCTCCACTTT. Protein sequence: CASSGPGAQNSPLHF.